The 24 T cell receptor beta chains below were found in one sample sequenced in a study of T cell repertoires in cytomegalovirus infection (dated by TCRdb to the late 2010s). These receptors' antigens are unknown. The sample's treatment or condition label, decoded: in vitro stimulation with specific CMV peptide epitopes to enrich CMV-specific T cells. For sequencing, an Illumina HiSeq 1500 was employed. In-frame beta chains were kept once TCRdb had trimmed the public reads at Q25 with fastp and called clones with MiXCR. All rows with the same CDR3 protein become a single entry with the most common DNA and genes. Here the sample has around 710,000 distinct CDR3 sequences; 25% to 30% occur a single time. The ten largest make up around 13% of the sample. This specimen consisted of cultured CD8+ T cells from PBMCs, obtained from culture after CMV antigen stimulation. The source is a human donor in good health (CMV status not recorded). Some clones in this sample may be carry-over from other donors' samples.

The sample holds a few counts of this clonotype. The V and J genes are TRBV6-8 and TRBJ2-1, with no clear D. V was cut by 2 bases and J by 6 bases, with 8 bases left in between. CDR1 is MNHGY, CDR2 SAAAGT, per germline. The CDR3 extends over 13 amino acids. As DNA, the CDR3 is TGTGCCAGCAGTTACGGGATCGCCAATGAGCAGTTCTTC. This codes for CASSYGIANEQFF.

This clonotype appeared a few times. This sequence joins TRBV28 and TRBJ1-2; TRBD1 matches at 10 bases. The CDR3 runs 15 residues. The junction had 7 bases not matched to a gene; V was cut back by 3 bases and J by 6 bases. Germline CDR1 MDHEN, CDR2 SYDVKM. The CDR3 sequence is CASSFRDRGVHGYTF. CDR3 DNA sequence: TGTGCCAGCAGTTTTAGGGACAGGGGCGTCCATGGCTACACCTTC.

Ten or more counts support this clonotype. The CDR3 loop is CASRDGPYEQYF. CDR3 sequence (DNA): TGTGCCAGCAGAGACGGCCCCTACGAGCAGTACTTC. The chain has TRBV6-5 and TRBJ2-7; D is unclear. The length of the CDR3 is 12 residues. Trimming removed 6 bases at V and 2 bases at J, with 8 bases between. Germline CDR1 and CDR2: MNHEY and SVGAGI.

The chain couples TRBV20-1 to TRBJ1-2; the D is unclear. The CDR3 has 12 residues. From germline, CDR1 is DFQATT and CDR2 SNEGSKA (reference sequence). V was cut by 0 bases and J by 2 bases, with 4 bases left in between. The CDR3 is CSARDLNYGYTF. The CDR3 DNA is TGCAGTGCTAGAGATCTGAACTATGGCTACACCTTC.

With respect to this clonotype: It is likely a read error, because the conserved phenylalanine at the end of the CDR3 is missing. The chain is built from TRBV7-6 and TRBJ2-1; D is uncertain. CDR1 and CDR2 from the germline V gene are SGHVS and FNYEAQ. The ends were cut back, 1 base at V and 4 bases at J, with 5 bases in the middle. The CDR3 contains 13 residues. The CDR3 region has the DNA TGTGCCAGCAGCTTAGGGGCGTACAATGAGCAGTTCTCC. This encodes CASSLGAYNEQFS.

This sequence joins TRBV27 and TRBJ2-1, with 8 bases aligning to TRBD1. J gave up 1 base and V 3 bases, and 8 bases lay outside the gene matches. The CDR3 length is 17 residues. The V gene's germline CDR1 is MNHEY and CDR2 SMNVEV (reference sequence). The CDR3 region has the DNA TGTGCCAGCAGTTTGGAGACAGGGGCCCTTTCCTACAATGAGCAGTTCTTC. This sequence encodes CASSLETGALSYNEQFF.

This chain connects TRBV19 to TRBJ2-1, with a weak D call TRBD2 (6 bases). This CDR3 has 13 residues. Germline assignment: CDR1 LNHDA and CDR2 SQIVND (reference sequence). The V end lost 3 bases, the J end lost 5 bases, and 8 bases lay between the germline ends. CDR3 coding DNA: TGTGCCAGTAGTATGGGGGGAGACAATGAGCAGTTCTTC. It codes for CASSMGGDNEQFF.

This clonotype was counted only a few times. The chain has TRBV2 and TRBJ1-1; 7 bases are a match to TRBD1. After removal of 6 bases from V and 0 bases from J, the junction contained 4 bases not matched to a gene. The germline CDR1 and CDR2 sequences are SNHLY and FYNNEI. The CDR3 is made up of 14 amino acids. CDR3 bases: TGTGCCAGCAGGGAGGGACAGATGAACACTGAAGCTTTCTTT. Its translation is CASREGQMNTEAFF.

The V call is TRBV27, the J call TRBJ2-1; TRBD1 agrees at 9 bases. Losses at the gene ends were 5 bases for V and 10 bases for J; bases not matched to a gene: 12. The CDR3 is 15 residues long. Germline V gene sequence: CDR1 MNHEY, CDR2 SMNVEV (reference sequence). As DNA, the CDR3 is TGTGCCAGCAGTGGCCCCGGGACAGGGATACCCGAGCAGTTCTTC. The encoded protein is CASSGPGTGIPEQFF.

J is TRBJ2-1 and V is TRBV20-1; tentative D call: TRBD2 (7 bases). Trimming took 6 bases from V and 3 from J, leaving 15 bases between them. CDR3 size: 14 residues. The germline V gene has CDR1 DFQATT and CDR2 SNEGSKA (reference sequence). CDR3 sequence: CSALGGGVYNEQFF. DNA for the CDR3: TGCAGTGCCCTAGGGGGGGGAGTCTACAATGAGCAGTTCTTC.

This clonotype was observed a few times. V and J are TRBV15 and TRBJ2-7; TRBD2 aligns across 7 bases. This CDR3 is 15 amino acids long. V lost 0 bases to trimming and J lost 5 bases; unmatched junction nucleotides: 7. CDR1 is LNHNV and CDR2 is YYDKDF in the germline V gene (reference sequence). CDR3: CATSRDGGSYDEQYF. CDR3 in DNA: TGTGCCACCAGCAGAGATGGCGGGAGTTACGACGAGCAGTACTTC. Filled out from reference TRBV15 and TRBJ2-7, the complete variable domain reads DAMVIQNPRYQVTQFGKPVTLSCSQTLNHNVMYWYQQKSSQAPKLLFHYYDKDFNNEADTPDNFQSRRPNTSFCFLDIRSPGLGDTAMYLCATSRDGGSYDEQYFGPGTRLTVT.

The rearrangement uses TRBV28 and TRBJ2-7, with D possibly being TRBD2 (6 bases). V lost 6 bases and J 0 bases, leaving 15 bases between the germline ends. The CDR3 spans 15 residues. Germline V gene lookup returns CDR1 MDHEN and CDR2 SYDVKM. This CDR3 is CASRTGREFSYEQYV. CDR3 coding DNA: TGTGCCAGCAGGACCGGGCGGGAATTCTCCTACGAGCAGTACGTC.

This clonotype came up a few times. The gene calls are TRBV27 and TRBJ1-1; possibly TRBD1 for D (6 bases). Deletions cut 4 bases from V and 1 base from J, with 13 bases between. This CDR3 is built from 15 residues. Germline CDR1 is MNHEY and CDR2 is SMNVEV (reference sequence). CDR3 sequence (DNA): TGTGCCAGCAGTTCCGCCGGACAGAGGAACACTGAAGCTTTCTTT. Protein: CASSSAGQRNTEAFF.

In its sample, this clonotype was seen many times. V is TRBV7-9 and J is TRBJ1-4; possible D gene TRBD1, 6 bases. CDR1 SEHNR and CDR2 FQNEAQ come from the germline V gene (reference sequence). The CDR3 contains 14 residues. V was shortened by 5 bases and J by 11 bases, with 18 bases between the two germline ends. The DNA for the CDR3 is TGTGCCAGCAGCCCGAAGGGGGAAAATCCGAAACTGTTTTTT. It specifies CASSPKGENPKLFF. Based on the CDR3 plus reference TRBV7-9 and TRBJ1-4, the full variable domain is DTGVSQNPRHKITKRGQNVTFRCDPISEHNRLYWYRQTLGQGPEFLTYFQNEAQLEKSRLLSDRFSAERPKGSFSTLEIQRTEQGDSAMYLCASSPKGENPKLFFGSGTQLSVL.

The chain links TRBV29-1 to TRBJ2-5; 9 bases match TRBD1. Germline V lookup: CDR1 SQVTM, CDR2 ANQGSEA. V lost 8 bases to trimming and J lost 0 bases; unmatched junction nucleotides: 7. This CDR3 region has 14 residues. The CDR3 is CSQGGQGYQETQYF. The DNA of the CDR3 is TGCAGCCAAGGGGGACAGGGCTACCAAGAGACCCAGTACTTC.

In its sample, this clonotype was seen many times. The rearrangement joins TRBV27 to TRBJ2-1, with 7 bases identical to TRBD2. The germline gives CDR1 MNHEY, CDR2 SMNVEV (reference sequence). The V gene end was trimmed by 5 bases and the J gene end by 4 bases; junction bases not matched to a gene: 5. The CDR3 contains 14 residues. The DNA of the CDR3 is TGTGCCAGCAGTCTGGCGGGGGTTTACAATGAGCAGTTCTTC. Its protein is CASSLAGVYNEQFF.

The chain has TRBV27 and TRBJ2-2, with D hard to call. Germline V gene lookup returns CDR1 MNHEY and CDR2 SMNVEV (reference sequence). The CDR3 is 13 residues long. V lost 1 base and J lost 8, with 8 bases in between. DNA of the CDR3: TGTGCCAGCAGTTTATACTTATTTGGGGAGCTGTTTTTT. Translating it yields CASSLYLFGELFF.

This chain connects TRBV6-2 or TRBV6-3 to TRBJ2-7, with D perhaps TRBD1 or TRBD2 (5 bases each). V was trimmed by 2 bases and J by 0 bases, leaving 11 bases between them. The CDR3 has 15 amino acids. From germline, CDR1 is MNHEY and CDR2 SVGEGT. CDR3 residues: CASSYRDGISYEQYF. As DNA, the CDR3 is TGTGCCAGCAGTTACCGGGACGGAATCTCCTACGAGCAGTACTTC.

A few counts support this clonotype. This chain links TRBV7-3 with TRBJ2-1, with 7 positions matching TRBD2. The germline gives CDR1 SGHTA, CDR2 FQGTGA. The trim removed 5 bases at V and 7 bases at J, leaving 11 bases unmatched. The length of the CDR3 is 15 residues. In DNA, the CDR3 is TGTGCCAGCAGCCTCCCGGGACTACTCGGAAATGAGCAGTTCTTC. Translation gives CASSLPGLLGNEQFF.

CDR3 loop: CASSLWGDRAYNEQFF. The DNA for the CDR3 is TGTGCCAGCAGCTTATGGGGGGACAGGGCCTACAATGAGCAGTTCTTC. The chain carries TRBV7-3 and TRBJ2-1; 9 bases match TRBD1. Germline V lookup: CDR1 SGHTA, CDR2 FQGTGA. The CDR3 loop spans 16 amino acids. J lost 2 bases, V lost 2 bases, and 4 bases had no gene match.

The chain uses TRBV2 and TRBJ1-1; D is ambiguous. The V end was cut by 6 bases, the J end by 6 bases, with 17 bases between. This CDR3 is 14 amino acids long. Per germline, CDR1 SNHLY and CDR2 FYNNEI. The CDR3, as DNA: TGTGCCAGCAGGCAAGGGCCACGAAGGGCTGAAGCTTTCTTT. The encoded protein is CASRQGPRRAEAFF.

This clonotype showed up just a few times. This chain uses TRBV27 with TRBJ2-2; D possibly corresponds to TRBD1 (5 bases). The CDR3 consists of 14 residues. V lost 6 bases, J lost 2 bases, and 10 bases lay in between. Looked up from germline, CDR1 is MNHEY and CDR2 is SMNVEV (reference sequence). The DNA for the CDR3 is TGTGCCAGCAGCTATGGACAAAACACCGGGGAGCTGTTTTTT. This translates into CASSYGQNTGELFF.

This chain connects TRBV7-6 to TRBJ1-2; D ambiguous. Trimming shortened V by 3 bases and J by 14 bases, and 4 bases separated the two germline ends. Germline lookup yields CDR1 SGHVS and CDR2 FNYEAQ. This CDR3 has 8 residues. For the CDR3, the DNA is TGTGCCAGCAGCTTTGATACCTTC. Its protein product is CASSFDTF. The whole variable domain, filled in from reference TRBV7-6 and TRBJ1-2, reads GAGVSQSPRYKVTKRGQDVALRCDPISGHVSLYWYRQALGQGPEFLTYFNYEAQQDKSGLPNDRFSAERPEGSISTLTIQRTEQRDSAMYRCASSFDTFGSGTRLTVV.

A few counts support this clonotype. The junction shows a germline mismatch at one end, possibly a read error. The chain is built from TRBV10-3 and TRBJ1-2; 10 nucleotides match TRBD1. The CDR3 has 19 amino acids. Germline CDR1 and CDR2: ENHRY and SYGVKD. CDR3: CAISDLTGTGVDFDYGYTF. For the CDR3, the DNA is TGTGCCATCAGTGACTTGACCGGGACAGGGGTCGATTTTGACTATGGTTACACCTTC.